What follows describes a single TCR beta chain. This record comes from a study of cytomegalovirus exposure and HLA in healthy donors. CDR3 length equals 16 residues. Germline V gives CDR1 SGHNT, CDR2 YYREEE (reference sequence). Trimming took 3 bases from V and 4 from J, leaving 19 bases between them. Profiled with immunoSEQ multiplex PCR; TCRdb holds only in-frame clones, not every one. The profile shows some 350,000 clones, 87% of them singletons. The receptor comes from a woman aged 25-40 years in good health and CMV-seropositive. The chain joins TRBV5-4 to TRBJ2-5; D might be TRBD1 (6 bases). The specimen was PBMCs. In nucleotides, the CDR3 is TGTGCCAGCAGCTATGGGGACCAGGGGAGTGGAGAGACCCAGTACTTC. Translated, it gives CASSYGDQGSGETQYF.